The 24 T cell receptor beta chains reported below all come from one sample, sequenced in a study of ipilimumab plus nivolumab after autologous stem cell transplantation. Profiling relied on immunoSEQ multiplex PCR, and the TCRdb table lists in-frame clones only, not all of them. The sample includes some 46,000 clones, around nine tenths of them seen just once. The source material was PBMCs, sampled in a trial of ipilimumab plus nivolumab as post-transplant consolidation. The receptors derive from a male donor with multiple myeloma.

The CDR3 DNA follows: TGTGCCAGCAGACCCGACAGGGGTTCCTATGGCTACACCTTC. This sequence encodes CASRPDRGSYGYTF. The V call is TRBV6-6, the J call TRBJ1-2, with TRBD1 identical over 8 bases. CDR3 size: 14 residues. The ends lost 6 bases at V and 4 bases at J; junction bases unmatched: 7. The germline gives CDR1 MNHNY, CDR2 SVGAGI (reference sequence).

This chain connects TRBV19 to TRBJ1-1; 8 bases match TRBD1. This CDR3 region has 15 residues. Germline-derived CDR1 and CDR2 are LNHDA and SQIVND (reference sequence). V trimming: 5 bases; J trimming: 4 bases; junction bases outside the gene matches: 9. The CDR3 is CASSAGQGGSTEAFF. The CDR3 DNA is TGTGCCAGTAGTGCCGGACAGGGAGGAAGCACTGAAGCTTTCTTT.

V is TRBV28 and J is TRBJ2-1; 11 bases fit TRBD1. V trimming: 6 bases; J trimming: 8 bases; junction bases outside the gene matches: 6. Per the germline V gene, CDR1 is MDHEN and CDR2 is SYDVKM. This CDR3 contains 14 residues. The CDR3 DNA sequence: TGTGCCAGCAGCCTGGGACAGGGGGGCGATGAGCAGTTCTTC. Amino acids: CASSLGQGGDEQFF.

The chain employs TRBV27 and TRBJ1-3; possibly TRBD1 for D (5 bases). Trimming shortened V by 2 bases and J by 0 bases, and 11 bases separated the two germline ends. This CDR3 comprises 16 residues. Germline lookup yields CDR1 MNHEY and CDR2 SMNVEV (reference sequence). CDR3 loop: CASSLVGGGSGNTIYF. The CDR3 coding sequence is TGTGCCAGCAGTTTAGTGGGGGGAGGCTCTGGAAACACCATATATTTT.

V and J are TRBV18 and TRBJ1-1, with D unresolved. CDR1 and CDR2 (germline): KGHSH, LQKENI. The CDR3 is 13 amino acids. Trimming removed 0 bases at V and 5 bases at J, with 7 bases between. This CDR3 reads CASSPPAGTEAFF. In nucleotides, the CDR3 is TGTGCCAGCTCACCACCGGCAGGAACTGAAGCTTTCTTT.

Only one count was recorded for this clone. The chain carries TRBV7-6 and TRBJ1-3; D unclear. Germline lookup yields CDR1 SGHVS and CDR2 FNYEAQ. This CDR3 comprises 14 residues. Trimming stripped 3 bases from V and 2 bases from J, with 8 bases between. CDR3 DNA sequence: TGTGCCAGCAGCTTTAGAATTCCTGGAAACACCATATATTTT. Translated: CASSFRIPGNTIYF.

V is TRBV7-3 and J is TRBJ2-7; a possible D gene is TRBD1 (6 bases). Germline V CDR1 and CDR2: SGHTA, FQGTGA. V was clipped by 5 bases and J by 4 bases, with 15 bases between them. This CDR3 comprises 14 residues. CDR3 in DNA: TGTGCCAGCAGCCCACAAGACAGGATATACGAGCAGTACTTC. It is translated as CASSPQDRIYEQYF.

The chain is built from TRBV10-3 and TRBJ2-3; 10 positions match TRBD1. Trimming took 2 bases from V and 3 from J; bases not matched to a gene: 5. CDR1 and CDR2 (germline): ENHRY, SYGVKD. This CDR3 region has 16 residues. The CDR3: CAISERGTGVTDTQYF. CDR3 nucleotides: TGTGCCATCAGTGAGAGGGGGACAGGGGTGACAGATACGCAGTATTTT.

DNA for the CDR3: TGTGCCAGCAGCCAAGATCGTAGTAGCGGGGTGGGAGTGAAGTTCTTC. It yields the protein CASSQDRSSGVGVKFF. The chain links TRBV4-2 to TRBJ2-1; the match to TRBD2 covers 8 bases. The CDR3 runs 16 residues. V gave up 0 bases and J gave up 14 bases; unmatched junction bases: 15. Germline CDR1 and CDR2: LGHNA and YNFKEQ.

This clone was observed a handful of times. V is TRBV18 and J is TRBJ1-1, with unresolved D. Trimming stripped 6 bases from V and 4 bases from J, with 18 bases between. The germline V gene has CDR1 KGHSH and CDR2 LQKENI. The CDR3 loop spans 15 amino acids. The CDR3 is CASSPRTAEGTEAFF. For the CDR3, the DNA is TGTGCCAGCTCGCCTAGGACGGCCGAGGGCACTGAAGCTTTCTTT.

CDR3 nucleotides: TGTGCCAGCAGCCCGCTTGGGACCTGGGGCGAGCAGTACTTC. Its protein is CASSPLGTWGEQYF. The rearrangement joins TRBV9 to TRBJ2-7; D tentatively reads TRBD1 or TRBD2 (5 bases each). Trimming shortened V by 4 bases and J by 6 bases, and 17 bases separated the two germline ends. This CDR3 is 14 amino acids long. The germline CDR1 and CDR2 sequences are SGDLS and YYNGEE.

J is TRBJ2-5 and V is TRBV27, with D possibly being TRBD1 (6 bases). The better agreement between TRBJ2-7 and the DNA end casts doubt on the J call. There are 14 residues in the CDR3. Germline CDR1 MNHEY, CDR2 SMNVEV (reference sequence). The CDR3 sequence: CASSGGLGPYEQYF. The CDR3 bases are TGTGCCAGCAGTGGGGGCTTAGGTCCCTACGAGCAGTACTTC.

This sequence joins TRBV19 and TRBJ2-3; 12 bases agree with TRBD2. The CDR3 consists of 16 residues. V lost 8 bases to trimming and J lost 5 bases; unmatched junction nucleotides: 11. The V gene's germline CDR1 is LNHDA and CDR2 SQIVND (reference sequence). The CDR3 DNA reads as TGTGCCAGTCGATACTCTAGCGGGAGGGCCGGAGATACGCAGTATTTT. Translating it yields CASRYSSGRAGDTQYF.

In nucleotides, the CDR3 is TGTGCCAGCAGCCAAGGACCCGCTAGCACAGATACGCAGTATTTT. Protein product: CASSQGPASTDTQYF. V usage is TRBV9 and J usage is TRBJ2-3; D is unclear. The CDR3 totals 15 residues. Trimming left V 4 bases short and J 0 bases short, with 12 bases between. CDR1 SGDLS and CDR2 YYNGEE come from the germline V gene.

V is TRBV30 and J is TRBJ1-1, with TRBD1 as a possible D gene (6 bases). Germline V CDR1 and CDR2: GTSNPN, SVGIG (reference sequence). The CDR3 spans 13 residues. Trimming stripped 2 bases from V and 5 bases from J, with 12 bases between. The CDR3 loop is CAWSSQGKTEAFF. The CDR3 DNA sequence: TGTGCCTGGAGTAGCCAGGGGAAAACTGAAGCTTTCTTT.

The CDR3 sequence: CASSPVRAGELFF. The CDR3 bases are TGTGCCAGCAGCCCCGTGAGGGCCGGGGAGCTGTTTTTT. The J gene is TRBJ2-2, the V gene TRBV11-3, with a weak D call TRBD2 (5 bases). The CDR3 covers 13 residues. CDR1 and CDR2 from the germline V gene are SGHNT and YENEEA. The V end lost 5 bases, the J end lost 6 bases, and 10 bases lay between the germline ends.

The chain employs TRBV7-9 and TRBJ2-1; tentative D call: TRBD2 (5 bases). Trimming cost V 5 bases and J 0 bases, with 11 bases left between them. CDR1 and CDR2 from the germline V gene are SEHNR and FQNEAQ (reference sequence). The CDR3 extends over 15 amino acids. CDR3 loop: CASSKDGLSYNEQFF. In DNA, the CDR3 is TGTGCCAGCAGCAAGGACGGACTCTCCTACAATGAGCAGTTCTTC.

V usage is TRBV7-3 and J usage is TRBJ2-3; 12 nucleotides agree with TRBD2. The CDR3 is 16 residues long. Germline V gene lookup returns CDR1 SGHTA and CDR2 FQGTGA. Unmatched junction bases numbered 4, after V lost 5 bases and J lost 1 base. CDR3 nucleotides: TGTGCCAGCAGCCGGACTAGCGGGACGGGCACAGATACGCAGTATTTT. Encoded protein: CASSRTSGTGTDTQYF.

This rearrangement joins TRBV18 to TRBJ1-2; perhaps TRBD1 as D (6 bases). V lost 2 bases to trimming and J lost 0 bases, with 13 bases between them. The CDR3 is 16 residues long. Germline assignment: CDR1 KGHSH and CDR2 LQKENI. The CDR3 DNA sequence: TGTGCCAGCTCACCAAGACAGGAAGGAGCTAACTATGGCTACACCTTC. This translates into CASSPRQEGANYGYTF.

The gene calls are TRBV18 and TRBJ1-6; D is unresolved. The CDR3 is made up of 12 amino acids. With 6 bases removed from V and 10 bases from J, the gap between germline ends came to 10 bases. CDR1 is KGHSH, CDR2 LQKENI, per germline. Here the CDR3 reads CASSRETSPLHF. The CDR3 nucleotides are TGTGCCAGCTCGCGTGAAACCTCACCCCTCCACTTT.

The chain recombines TRBV7-9 with TRBJ1-2, with unresolved D. The V and J ends lost 7 bases and 7 bases respectively, with 25 bases between them. Germline V gene data show CDR1 as SEHNR and CDR2 as FQNEAQ (reference sequence). This CDR3 is built from 16 residues. CDR3 protein: CASIDRPPGRVFGYTF. CDR3 bases: TGTGCCAGCATCGATAGACCCCCGGGAAGGGTATTTGGCTACACCTTC.

The V call is TRBV4-1, the J call TRBJ2-5, with 10 positions matching TRBD1. Germline V gives CDR1 MGHRA, CDR2 YSYEKL. After removal of 0 bases from V and 5 bases from J, the junction contained 15 bases not matched to a gene. The CDR3 runs to 19 residues. The DNA of the CDR3 is TGCGCCAGCAGCCAAGAAAGCCTCCGGCTGGACAGGGGGTTGGAGACCCAGTACTTC. It is translated as CASSQESLRLDRGLETQYF.

V usage is TRBV4-2 and J usage is TRBJ1-5; 8 positions agree with TRBD1. The CDR3 extends over 16 amino acids. The V segment lost 5 bases and the J segment 1 base; nucleotides outside the gene matches: 7. Germline V gene data show CDR1 as LGHNA and CDR2 as YNFKEQ. In nucleotides, the CDR3 is TGTGCCAGCAGCTCGGGACAGGTGGGGAGCAATCAGCCCCAGCATTTT. Translating gives CASSSGQVGSNQPQHF.

The chain combines TRBV27 with TRBJ2-1, with D possibly being TRBD1 (6 bases). This CDR3 comprises 17 residues. V lost 6 bases and J 4 bases, leaving 22 bases between the germline ends. Germline values: CDR1 MNHEY, CDR2 SMNVEV (reference sequence). The CDR3 here is CASSLIRLHREYNEQFF. The CDR3 region has the DNA TGTGCCAGCAGCCTGATTAGACTACACAGGGAGTACAATGAGCAGTTCTTC.